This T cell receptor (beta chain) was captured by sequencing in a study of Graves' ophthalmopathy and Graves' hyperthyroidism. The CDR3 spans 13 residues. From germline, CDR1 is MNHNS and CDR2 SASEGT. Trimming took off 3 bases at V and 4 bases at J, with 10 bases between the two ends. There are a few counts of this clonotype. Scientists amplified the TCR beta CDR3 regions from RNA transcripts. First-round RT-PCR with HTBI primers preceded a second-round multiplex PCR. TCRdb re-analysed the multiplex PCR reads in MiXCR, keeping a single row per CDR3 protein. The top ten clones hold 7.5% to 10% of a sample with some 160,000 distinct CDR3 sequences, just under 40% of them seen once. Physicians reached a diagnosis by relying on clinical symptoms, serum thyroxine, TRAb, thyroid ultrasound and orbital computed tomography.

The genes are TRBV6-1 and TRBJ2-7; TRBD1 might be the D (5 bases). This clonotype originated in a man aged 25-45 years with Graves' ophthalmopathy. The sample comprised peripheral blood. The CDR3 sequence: CASSDRVVYEQYF. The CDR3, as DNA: TGTGCCAGCAGTGACAGGGTTGTTTACGAGCAGTACTTC.